Below are 28 T cell receptor beta chains sequenced from a single sample in a study of vaccination and CD4 T cells after COVID-19. Treatment of the sample: 10-day PBMC culture with coronavirus spike peptide pools or control peptides (ViraFEST assay). The unexposed donor's CD4+ T cells were collected before the COVID-19 pandemic (2011-2018). Sequenced with the Oncomine TCR Beta short-read assay was DNA taken from cultured CD4+ T cells. Via MiXCR, TCRdb re-called the PCR reads, giving one row per CDR3 protein. The sample holds roughly 8,100 distinct CDR3 sequences; 45% are singletons and the top ten take approximately 20%. The antigens of these receptors remain unknown. The sequenced material came from CD4+ T cells from blood, cultured in vitro. The receptors derive from a human donor in good health.

This clonotype came up a few times. This rearrangement joins TRBV5-4 to TRBJ1-2; D unresolved. The CDR3 runs 14 residues. V lost 6 bases and J 4 bases, leaving 16 bases between the germline ends. Germline values: CDR1 SGHNT, CDR2 YYREEE (reference sequence). This CDR3 reads CASKREQRAYGYTF. The CDR3 DNA reads TGTGCCAGCAAGAGGGAACAGAGAGCCTATGGCTACACCTTC.

The chain is built from TRBV7-8 and TRBJ2-5, with 9 bases matching TRBD1. CDR1 is SGHVS, CDR2 FQNEAQ, per germline. The CDR3 contains 15 residues. Trimming at V came to 5 bases and at J to 4 bases, leaving 8 bases not matched to a gene. Here the CDR3 reads CASSRQGEFRETQYF. The CDR3 DNA reads TGTGCCAGCAGCCGACAGGGGGAGTTTCGAGAGACCCAGTACTTC.

The V gene is TRBV18, the J gene TRBJ2-2; TRBD2 matches at 7 bases. Per germline, CDR1 KGHSH and CDR2 LQKENI. With V trimmed by 5 bases and J by 5 bases, 8 bases remained unmatched. The CDR3 runs to 15 residues. Here the CDR3 DNA reads TGTGCCAGCTCAGGCGGGAGCCAAACGACCGGGGAGCTGTTTTTT. This sequence encodes CASSGGSQTTGELFF.

This rearrangement joins TRBV7-9 to TRBJ2-2, with a weak D call TRBD1 (5 bases). Trimming cost V 3 bases and J 6 bases, with 8 bases left between them. The CDR3 length is 13 residues. The germline gives CDR1 SEHNR, CDR2 FQNEAQ (reference sequence). The CDR3 spells CASSLAGSGELFF. DNA of the CDR3: TGTGCCAGCAGCTTGGCAGGGTCCGGGGAGCTGTTTTTT.

In its sample, this clonotype was seen a few times. The rearrangement uses TRBV7-9 and TRBJ1-4; TRBD1 might be the D (5 bases). The CDR3 runs to 13 residues. Trimming cost V 5 bases and J 8 bases, with 12 bases left between them. Germline loops: CDR1 SEHNR, CDR2 FQNEAQ (reference sequence). The CDR3 is CASSPRGGEKLFF. CDR3 sequence (DNA): TGTGCCAGCAGCCCCCGGGGCGGGGAAAAACTGTTTTTT.

The genes are TRBV7-8 and TRBJ2-1; the D gene could be TRBD1 or TRBD2 (5 bases each). The germline V gene has CDR1 SGHVS and CDR2 FQNEAQ. This CDR3 comprises 15 residues. With 5 bases removed from V and 7 bases from J, the gap between germline ends came to 18 bases. CDR3 in amino acids: CASSPPLRGQNEQFF. In DNA, the CDR3 is TGTGCCAGCAGCCCACCCCTGAGGGGCCAAAATGAGCAGTTCTTC.

The gene calls are TRBV19 and TRBJ2-5; 7 bases align to TRBD2. From germline, CDR1 is LNHDA and CDR2 SQIVND (reference sequence). The length of the CDR3 is 13 residues. Trimming took 5 bases from V and 5 from J; bases not matched to a gene: 5. CDR3 amino acids: CASSGWEGETQYF. Here the CDR3 DNA reads TGTGCCAGTAGTGGCTGGGAGGGGGAGACCCAGTACTTC.

This clonotype appeared a few times. This rearrangement joins TRBV27 to TRBJ1-2, with D maybe TRBD1 (5 bases). The V gene lost 6 bases and the J gene lost 3 bases, with 11 bases spanning the gap. Germline V gene data show CDR1 as MNHEY and CDR2 as SMNVEV (reference sequence). The CDR3 sequence is 13 residues long. CDR3 nucleotides: TGTGCCAGCAGACCCCTGACAGACTATGGCTACACCTTC. Protein sequence: CASRPLTDYGYTF.

The CDR3 DNA reads TGTGCCAGCACGACGGGTAGCGGGGTCGAGCAGTACTTC. Translation gives CASTTGSGVEQYF. The chain employs TRBV6-2 or TRBV6-3 and TRBJ2-7; 8 nucleotides match TRBD2. This CDR3 spans 13 amino acids. CDR1 is MNHEY and CDR2 is SVGEGT in the germline V gene. V was clipped by 7 bases and J by 6 bases; unmatched bases: 8.

This clonotype was found a few times. This chain uses TRBV7-2 with TRBJ1-1; D not certain. The CDR3 consists of 12 residues. Germline V gives CDR1 SGHTA, CDR2 FQGNSA. Trimming removed 2 bases from V and 5 bases from J, with 6 bases in between. The CDR3 DNA sequence: TGTGCCAGCAGCTTACGAAGGACTGAAGCTTTCTTT. Protein sequence: CASSLRRTEAFF.

This rearrangement joins TRBV20-1 to TRBJ1-1; 9 nucleotides line up with TRBD1. Germline loops: CDR1 DFQATT, CDR2 SNEGSKA (reference sequence). Losses at the gene ends were 2 bases for V and 4 bases for J; bases not matched to a gene: 2. This CDR3 comprises 13 residues. As DNA, the CDR3 is TGCAGTGCTAGAATGACAGGGGGCACTGAAGCTTTCTTT. Translation: CSARMTGGTEAFF.

This clonotype was recorded a few times. V usage is TRBV6-1 and J usage is TRBJ2-1; no clear D. This CDR3 region has 15 residues. V lost 7 bases and J lost 5, with 18 bases in between. In germline, CDR1 is MNHNS, CDR2 SASEGT. CDR3 in DNA: TGTGCCAGCACCCCAACCCGGCACACCAACAATGAGCAGTTCTTC. Translated: CASTPTRHTNNEQFF.

V is TRBV10-3 and J is TRBJ1-1, with a weak D call TRBD1 (5 bases). The germline gives CDR1 ENHRY, CDR2 SYGVKD. The CDR3 extends over 14 amino acids. Trimming removed 6 bases from V and 5 bases from J, with 16 bases in between. CDR3 loop: CAIRNPGSETEAFF. The DNA of the CDR3 is TGTGCCATCAGAAACCCAGGGAGTGAGACTGAAGCTTTCTTT.

The chain recombines TRBV7-2 with TRBJ2-1; 7 bases map to TRBD2. Germline V gene sequence: CDR1 SGHTA, CDR2 FQGNSA. The CDR3 totals 15 residues. After removal of 6 bases from V and 2 bases from J, the junction contained 7 bases not matched to a gene. The CDR3: CASRLTGGPYNEQFF. DNA for the CDR3: TGTGCCAGCAGATTAACGGGAGGTCCCTACAATGAGCAGTTCTTC.

This clonotype was recorded a few times. V gene TRBV20-1 combines with J gene TRBJ2-2, with TRBD2 matching over 8 bases. The CDR3 runs 15 residues. The J segment lost 4 bases and the V segment lost 6 bases, leaving 10 bases of the junction unmatched. Germline V gene data show CDR1 as DFQATT and CDR2 as SNEGSKA (reference sequence). This CDR3 reads CSAAIGRAATGELFF. As DNA, the CDR3 is TGCAGTGCCGCCATCGGGAGGGCCGCCACCGGGGAGCTGTTTTTT.

This chain uses TRBV19 with TRBJ1-1; D is unclear. This CDR3 has 16 amino acids. V dropped 1 base and J dropped 0 bases, with 12 bases sitting between them. CDR1 and CDR2 from the germline V gene are LNHDA and SQIVND (reference sequence). The CDR3 region has the DNA TGTGCCAGTAGTATAGGGGCGGGGTTTGTGAACACTGAAGCTTTCTTT. Protein: CASSIGAGFVNTEAFF.

This rearrangement joins TRBV7-8 to TRBJ1-1; D not resolved. From germline, CDR1 is SGHVS and CDR2 FQNEAQ. The CDR3 length is 12 residues. V was shortened by 2 bases and J by 8 bases, with 9 bases between the two germline ends. CDR3 amino acids: CASSLFAAEAFF. The CDR3 DNA follows: TGTGCCAGCAGCTTATTCGCTGCAGAAGCTTTCTTT. Looking up the rest from reference TRBV7-8 and TRBJ1-1 gives the full variable domain: GAGVSQSPRYKVAKRGQDVALRCDPISGHVSLFWYQQALGQGPEFLTYFQNEAQLDKSGLPSDRFFAERPEGSVSTLKIQRTQQEDSAVYLCASSLFAAEAFFGQGTRLTVV.

This clonotype was seen more than once but under ten times. The chain combines TRBV27 with TRBJ1-5; D unclear. V was shortened by 8 bases and J by 3 bases, with 5 bases between the two germline ends. Germline values: CDR1 MNHEY, CDR2 SMNVEV (reference sequence). This CDR3 has 11 amino acids. CDR3 nucleotides: TGTGCCAGCGATTTCAATCAGCCCCAGCATTTT. Protein product: CASDFNQPQHF.

J is TRBJ1-4 and V is TRBV12-3 or TRBV12-4; no reliable D call. Trimming took off 2 bases at V and 0 bases at J, with 4 bases between the two ends. The CDR3 has 14 residues. The CDR3 nucleotides are TGTGCCAGCAGTTTACGTGCAACTAATGAAAAACTGTTTTTT. It translates to CASSLRATNEKLFF.

The rearrangement links TRBV6-1 to TRBJ1-2; D gene unclear. V shed 8 bases and J shed 5 bases, with 27 bases lying between them. The CDR3 covers 17 residues. Germline-derived CDR1 and CDR2 are MNHNS and SASEGT. Here the CDR3 reads CASAPLLSGLAWYGYTF. The CDR3 DNA sequence: TGTGCCAGCGCCCCCCTCTTGTCCGGTCTCGCTTGGTATGGCTACACCTTC.

On this clonotype: One junction end disagrees with the germline gene, perhaps due to a read error. The chain joins TRBV6-1 to TRBJ2-7, with TRBD2 identical over 8 bases. Germline CDR1 and CDR2: MNHNS and SASEGT. The CDR3 has 13 amino acids. CDR3 loop: CAISESRGVGQYF. The DNA for the CDR3 is TGTGCCATCAGTGAGTCGCGGGGGGTCGGACAGTACTTC.

There are a few counts of this clonotype. The rearrangement uses TRBV29-1 and TRBJ2-2, with D possibly TRBD2 on 7 matching bases. V lost 6 bases, J lost 7 bases, and 15 bases lay in between. This CDR3 has 13 amino acids. CDR1 SQVTM and CDR2 ANQGSEA come from the germline V gene. The CDR3 loop reads CSVEGGVIGELFF. CDR3 bases: TGCAGCGTGGAGGGGGGGGTTATCGGGGAGCTGTTTTTT.

V is TRBV7-9 and J is TRBJ1-2, with D possibly being TRBD1 (5 bases). The V end lost 6 bases, the J end lost 5 bases, and 13 bases lay between the germline ends. Germline CDR1 and CDR2: SEHNR and FQNEAQ (reference sequence). CDR3 length equals 13 residues. CDR3 sequence: CASSSRDRYGYTF. CDR3 in DNA: TGTGCCAGCAGTTCCAGGGATAGGTATGGCTACACCTTC.

The DNA for the CDR3 is TGTGCCTTCCCCCCTAGCGGGTCTAGCACAGATACGCAGTATTTT. As protein: CAFPPSGSSTDTQYF. V is TRBV30 and J is TRBJ2-3, with 8 bases that match TRBD2. The trim removed 7 bases at V and 0 bases at J, leaving 9 bases unmatched. The germline gives CDR1 GTSNPN, CDR2 SVGIG (reference sequence). The CDR3 covers 15 residues. Full variable domain (missing parts from reference TRBV30 and TRBJ2-3): SQTIHQWPATLVQPVGSPLSLECTVEGTSNPNLYWYRQAAGRGLQLLFYSVGIGQISSEVPQNLSASRPQDRQFILSSKKLLLSDSGFYLCAFPPSGSSTDTQYFGPGTRLTVL.

This chain joins TRBV6-2 or TRBV6-3 and TRBJ2-3; no firm D call. Trimming shortened V by 2 bases and J by 6 bases, and 9 bases separated the two germline ends. Per germline, CDR1 MNHEY and CDR2 SVGEGT. This CDR3 region has 13 residues. DNA of the CDR3: TGTGCCAGCAGTTACCCCCCCTTGGATACGCAGTATTTT. The encoded protein is CASSYPPLDTQYF.

The chain carries TRBV28 and TRBJ1-4; 9 bases are shared with TRBD1. Germline V gives CDR1 MDHEN, CDR2 SYDVKM. This CDR3 is 15 amino acids long. The junction had 13 bases not matched to a gene; V was cut back by 10 bases and J by 7 bases. The CDR3 spells CATLWRTGGGEKLFF. CDR3 bases: TGTGCCACCCTATGGAGAACAGGGGGCGGTGAAAAACTGTTTTTT.

The chain combines TRBV20-1 with TRBJ2-1, with TRBD2 identical over 7 bases. CDR3 size: 14 residues. Germline lookup yields CDR1 DFQATT and CDR2 SNEGSKA (reference sequence). DNA for the CDR3: TGCAGGCCCGGGGCGGGAGACTCCTACAATGAGCAGTTCTTC. Protein sequence: CRPGAGDSYNEQFF.

The chain joins TRBV20-1 to TRBJ1-5; the D is unclear. This CDR3 comprises 16 residues. Per the germline V gene, CDR1 is DFQATT and CDR2 is SNEGSKA (reference sequence). V lost 3 bases and J lost 3, with 18 bases in between. CDR3 loop: CSAREYRAGNNQPQHF. DNA of the CDR3: TGCAGTGCTAGGGAGTATAGGGCAGGCAACAATCAGCCCCAGCATTTT.